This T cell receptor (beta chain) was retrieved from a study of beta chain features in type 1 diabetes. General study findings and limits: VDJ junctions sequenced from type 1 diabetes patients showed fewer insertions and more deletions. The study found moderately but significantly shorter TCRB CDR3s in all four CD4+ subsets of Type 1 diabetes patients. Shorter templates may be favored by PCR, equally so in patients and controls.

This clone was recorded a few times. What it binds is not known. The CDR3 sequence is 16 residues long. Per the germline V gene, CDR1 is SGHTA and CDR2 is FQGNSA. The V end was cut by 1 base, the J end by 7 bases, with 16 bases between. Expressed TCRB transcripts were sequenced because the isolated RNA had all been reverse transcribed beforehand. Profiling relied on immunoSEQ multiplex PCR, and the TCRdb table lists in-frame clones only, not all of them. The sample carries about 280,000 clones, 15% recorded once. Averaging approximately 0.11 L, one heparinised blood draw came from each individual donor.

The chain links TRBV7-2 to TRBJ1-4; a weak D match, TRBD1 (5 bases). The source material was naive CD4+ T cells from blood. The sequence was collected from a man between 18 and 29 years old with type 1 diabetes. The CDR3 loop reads CASSLEGQGWSEKLFF. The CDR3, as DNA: TGTGCCAGCAGCTTAGAAGGGCAGGGATGGAGTGAAAAACTGTTTTTT.